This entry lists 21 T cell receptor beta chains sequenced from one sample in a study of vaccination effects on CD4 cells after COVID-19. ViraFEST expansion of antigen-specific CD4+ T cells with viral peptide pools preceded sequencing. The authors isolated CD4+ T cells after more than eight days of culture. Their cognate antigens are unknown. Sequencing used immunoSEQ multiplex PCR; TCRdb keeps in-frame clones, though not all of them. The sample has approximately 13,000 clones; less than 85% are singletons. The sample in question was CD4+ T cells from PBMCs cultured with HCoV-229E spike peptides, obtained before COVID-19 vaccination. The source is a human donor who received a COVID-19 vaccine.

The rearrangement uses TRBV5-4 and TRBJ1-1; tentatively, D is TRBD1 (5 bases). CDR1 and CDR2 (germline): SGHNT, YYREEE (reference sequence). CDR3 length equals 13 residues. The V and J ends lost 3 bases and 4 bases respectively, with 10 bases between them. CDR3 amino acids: CASSSGRGTEAFF. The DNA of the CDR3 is TGTGCCAGCAGCTCAGGGAGGGGCACTGAAGCTTTCTTT.

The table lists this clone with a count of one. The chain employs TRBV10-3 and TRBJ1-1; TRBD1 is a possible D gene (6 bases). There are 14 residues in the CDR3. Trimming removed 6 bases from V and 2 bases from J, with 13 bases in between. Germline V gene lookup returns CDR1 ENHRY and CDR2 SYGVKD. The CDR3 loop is CAISQQGGNTEAFF. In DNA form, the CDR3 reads TGTGCCATCAGCCAACAGGGAGGAAACACTGAAGCTTTCTTT.

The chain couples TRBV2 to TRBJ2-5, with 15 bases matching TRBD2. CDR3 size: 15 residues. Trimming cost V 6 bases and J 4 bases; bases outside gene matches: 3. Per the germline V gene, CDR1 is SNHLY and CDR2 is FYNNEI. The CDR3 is CASRGGLAGGETQYF. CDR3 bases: TGTGCCAGCAGAGGGGGACTAGCGGGAGGAGAGACCCAGTACTTC.

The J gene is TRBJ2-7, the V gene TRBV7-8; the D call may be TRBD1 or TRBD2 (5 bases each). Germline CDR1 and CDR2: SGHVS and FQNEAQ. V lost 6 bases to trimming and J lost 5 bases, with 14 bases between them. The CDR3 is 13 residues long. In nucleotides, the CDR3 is TGTGCCAGCAGTCACCGGGGCCGAGACGAGCAGTACTTC. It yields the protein CASSHRGRDEQYF.

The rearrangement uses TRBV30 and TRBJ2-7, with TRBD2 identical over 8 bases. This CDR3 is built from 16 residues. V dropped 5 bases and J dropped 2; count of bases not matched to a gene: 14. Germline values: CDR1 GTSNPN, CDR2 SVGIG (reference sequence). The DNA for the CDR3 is TGTGCCTGGGCCCCACCCGGACTTAGCGGGGCCTACGAGCAGTACTTC. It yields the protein CAWAPPGLSGAYEQYF.

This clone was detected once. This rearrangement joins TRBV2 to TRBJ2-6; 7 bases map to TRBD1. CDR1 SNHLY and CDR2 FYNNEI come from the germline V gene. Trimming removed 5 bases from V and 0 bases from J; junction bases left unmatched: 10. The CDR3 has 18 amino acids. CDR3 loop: CASSRYGTVISGANVLTF. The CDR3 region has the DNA TGTGCCAGCAGTCGGTATGGGACAGTAATCTCTGGGGCCAACGTCCTGACTTTC. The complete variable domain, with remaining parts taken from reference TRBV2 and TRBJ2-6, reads EPEVTQTPSHQVTQMGQEVILRCVPISNHLYFYWYRQILGQKVEFLVSFYNNEISEKSEIFDDQFSVERPDGSNFTLKIRSTKLEDSAMYFCASSRYGTVISGANVLTFGAGSRLTVL.

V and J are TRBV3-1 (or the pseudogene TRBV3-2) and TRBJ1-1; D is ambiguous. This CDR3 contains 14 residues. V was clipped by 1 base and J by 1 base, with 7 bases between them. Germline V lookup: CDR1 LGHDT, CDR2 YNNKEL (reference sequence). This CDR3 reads CASSQVMGNTEAFF. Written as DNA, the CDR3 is TGTGCCAGCAGCCAAGTGATGGGGAACACTGAAGCTTTCTTT.

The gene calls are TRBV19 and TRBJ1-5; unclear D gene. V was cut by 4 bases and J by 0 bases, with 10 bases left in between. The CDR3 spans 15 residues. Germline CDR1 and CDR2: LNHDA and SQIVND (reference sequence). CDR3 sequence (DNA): TGTGCCAGTAGTAGAGCGGCGAATAGCAATCAGCCCCAGCATTTT. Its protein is CASSRAANSNQPQHF. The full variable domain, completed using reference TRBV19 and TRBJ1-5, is DGGITQSPKYLFRKEGQNVTLSCEQNLNHDAMYWYRQDPGQGLRLIYYSQIVNDFQKGDIAEGYSVSREKKESFPLTVTSAQKNPTAFYLCASSRAANSNQPQHFGDGTRLSIL.

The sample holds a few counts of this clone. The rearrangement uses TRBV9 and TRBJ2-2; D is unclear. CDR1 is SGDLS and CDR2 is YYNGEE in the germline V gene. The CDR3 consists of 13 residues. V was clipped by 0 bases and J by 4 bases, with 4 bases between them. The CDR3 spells CASSVELTGELFF. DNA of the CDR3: TGTGCCAGCAGCGTAGAGCTCACCGGGGAGCTGTTTTTT.

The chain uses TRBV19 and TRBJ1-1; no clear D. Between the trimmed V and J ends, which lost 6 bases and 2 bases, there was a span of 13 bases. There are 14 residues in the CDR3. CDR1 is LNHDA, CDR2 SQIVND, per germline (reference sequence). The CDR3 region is CASSPGNYNTEAFF. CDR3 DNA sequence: TGTGCCAGTAGCCCGGGGAACTATAACACTGAAGCTTTCTTT.

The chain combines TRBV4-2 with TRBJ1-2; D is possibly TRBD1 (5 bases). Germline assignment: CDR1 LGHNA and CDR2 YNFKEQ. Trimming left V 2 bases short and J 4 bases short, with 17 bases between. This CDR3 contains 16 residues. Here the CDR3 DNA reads TGTGCCAGCAGCCAAACTATGCAGGGACCTCTCTATGGCTACACCTTC. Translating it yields CASSQTMQGPLYGYTF.

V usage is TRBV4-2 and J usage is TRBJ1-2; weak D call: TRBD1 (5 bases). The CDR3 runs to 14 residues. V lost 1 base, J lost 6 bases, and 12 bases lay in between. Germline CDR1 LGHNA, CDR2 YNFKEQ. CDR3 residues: CASSQGHEGHGYTF. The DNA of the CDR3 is TGTGCCAGCAGCCAAGGGCACGAGGGGCATGGCTACACCTTC.

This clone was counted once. The CDR3 loop is CAWSPGFGYGYTF. The CDR3 coding sequence is TGTGCCTGGAGTCCGGGGTTCGGCTATGGCTACACCTTC. The chain has TRBV30 and TRBJ1-2; D gene unclear. Germline loops: CDR1 GTSNPN, CDR2 SVGIG (reference sequence). Deletions cut 2 bases from V and 4 bases from J, with 11 bases between. The CDR3 runs to 13 residues.

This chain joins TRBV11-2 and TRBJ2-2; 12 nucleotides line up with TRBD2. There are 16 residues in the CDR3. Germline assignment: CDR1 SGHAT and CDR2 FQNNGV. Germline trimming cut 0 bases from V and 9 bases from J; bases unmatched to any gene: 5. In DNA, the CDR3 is TGTGCCAGCAGCTTAGATCTCCTAGCGGGAGGGAGGGAGCTGTTTTTT. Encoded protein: CASSLDLLAGGRELFF. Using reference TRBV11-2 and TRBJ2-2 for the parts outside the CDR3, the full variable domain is EAGVAQSPRYKIIEKRQSVAFWCNPISGHATLYWYQQILGQGPKLLIQFQNNGVVDDSQLPKDRFSAERLKGVDSTLKIQPAKLEDSAVYLCASSLDLLAGGRELFFGEGSRLTVL.

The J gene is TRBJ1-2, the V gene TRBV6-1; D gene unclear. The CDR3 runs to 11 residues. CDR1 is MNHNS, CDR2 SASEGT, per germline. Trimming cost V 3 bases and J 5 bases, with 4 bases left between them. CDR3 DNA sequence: TGTGCCAGCAGTGATTCATATGGCTACACCTTC. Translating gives CASSDSYGYTF.

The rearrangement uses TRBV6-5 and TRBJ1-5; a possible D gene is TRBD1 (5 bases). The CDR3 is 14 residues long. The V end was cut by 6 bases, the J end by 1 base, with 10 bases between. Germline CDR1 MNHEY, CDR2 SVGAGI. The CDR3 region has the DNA TGTGCCAGCAGCTGGGGGGGGAGCAATCAGCCCCAGCATTTT. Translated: CASSWGGSNQPQHF.

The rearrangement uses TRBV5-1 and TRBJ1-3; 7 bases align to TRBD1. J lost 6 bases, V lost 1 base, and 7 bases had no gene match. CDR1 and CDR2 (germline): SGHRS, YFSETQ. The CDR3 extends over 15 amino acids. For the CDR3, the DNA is TGCGCCAGCAGCTTGACCTCCGGGACAGCAAACACCATATATTTT. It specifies CASSLTSGTANTIYF.

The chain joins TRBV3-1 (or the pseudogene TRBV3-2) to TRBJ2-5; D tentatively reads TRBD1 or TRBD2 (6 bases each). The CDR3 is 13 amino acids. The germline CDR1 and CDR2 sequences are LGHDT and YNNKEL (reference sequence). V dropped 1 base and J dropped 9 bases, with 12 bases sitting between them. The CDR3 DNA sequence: TGTGCCAGCAGCCAAGGATACGGGGGCGCCCAGTACTTC. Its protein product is CASSQGYGGAQYF.

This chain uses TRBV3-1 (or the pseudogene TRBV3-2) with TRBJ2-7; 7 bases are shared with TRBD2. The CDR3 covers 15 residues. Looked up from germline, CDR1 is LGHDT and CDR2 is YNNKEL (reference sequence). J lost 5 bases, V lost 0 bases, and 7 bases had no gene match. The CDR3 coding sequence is TGTGCCAGCAGCCAAGAATCGCTAGCGGATCACGAGCAGTACTTC. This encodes CASSQESLADHEQYF.

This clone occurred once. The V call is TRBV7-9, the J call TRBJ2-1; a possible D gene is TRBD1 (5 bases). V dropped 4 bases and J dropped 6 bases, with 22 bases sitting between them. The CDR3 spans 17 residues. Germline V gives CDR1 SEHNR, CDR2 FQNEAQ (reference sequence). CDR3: CASSSHPGIPPINEQFF. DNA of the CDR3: TGTGCCAGCAGCTCCCACCCAGGGATCCCGCCGATCAATGAGCAGTTCTTC.

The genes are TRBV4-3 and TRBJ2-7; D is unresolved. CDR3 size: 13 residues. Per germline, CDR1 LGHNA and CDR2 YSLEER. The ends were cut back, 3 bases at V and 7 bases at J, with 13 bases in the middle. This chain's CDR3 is CASSQIANQEQYF. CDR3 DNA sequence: TGCGCCAGCAGCCAGATTGCTAACCAGGAGCAGTACTTC.